This T cell receptor beta chain was documented in a study of blood T cell repertoires in COVID-19. Study summary: From the United States, Italy and Spain came samples of acute and convalescent COVID-19. Sample material is recorded as cDNA or gDNA derived from T cells, B-cell-depleted T cells, or PBMCs.

Authors' analysis steps: From reference gene primer amplification, estimates of nucleated cell counts were derived. Profiled with immunoSEQ multiplex PCR; TCRdb holds only in-frame clones, not every one. Clone size and V and J calls were adopted from that table, with D and trimming inferred from the DNA. The repertoire consists of over 250,000 clones, with 85% to 90% occurring once and the leading ten covering 0.99%. The sample holds one count of this clone. Germline V CDR1 and CDR2: LGHDT, YNNKEL (reference sequence). This CDR3 is built from 15 residues. Trimming pared 4 bases from V and 6 bases from J, leaving 18 bases between.

The clonotype originates from a middle-aged woman who had recovered from COVID-19. The V gene is TRBV3-1 (or the pseudogene TRBV3-2), the J gene TRBJ2-5; TRBD2 might be the D (6 bases). Sequenced sample: peripheral blood. CDR3 nucleotides: TGTGCCAGCAGCCTACCCCGTGGGGGACTCAAGACCCAGTACTTC. Translated: CASSLPRGGLKTQYF.